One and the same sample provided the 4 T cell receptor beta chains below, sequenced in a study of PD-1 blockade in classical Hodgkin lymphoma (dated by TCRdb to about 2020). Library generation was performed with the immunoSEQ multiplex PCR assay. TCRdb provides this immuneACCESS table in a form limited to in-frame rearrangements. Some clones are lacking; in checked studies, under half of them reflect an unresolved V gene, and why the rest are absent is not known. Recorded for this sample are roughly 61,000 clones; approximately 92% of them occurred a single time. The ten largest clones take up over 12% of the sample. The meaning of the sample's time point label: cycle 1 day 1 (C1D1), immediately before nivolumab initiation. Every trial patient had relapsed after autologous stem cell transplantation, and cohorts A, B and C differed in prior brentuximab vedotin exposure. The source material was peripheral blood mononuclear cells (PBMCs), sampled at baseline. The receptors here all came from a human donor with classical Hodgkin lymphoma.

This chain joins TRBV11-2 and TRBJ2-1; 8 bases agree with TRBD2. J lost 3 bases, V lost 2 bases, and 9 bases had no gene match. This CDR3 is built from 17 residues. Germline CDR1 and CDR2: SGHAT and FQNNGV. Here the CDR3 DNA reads TGTGCCAGCAGCTTACGCGGGGGACTAGGAGGCTACAATGAGCAGTTCTTC. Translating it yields CASSLRGGLGGYNEQFF.

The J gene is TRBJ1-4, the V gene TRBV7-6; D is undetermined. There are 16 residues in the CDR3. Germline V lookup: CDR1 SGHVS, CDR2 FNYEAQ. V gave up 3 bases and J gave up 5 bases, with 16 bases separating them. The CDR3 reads CASSLGSGALNEKLFF. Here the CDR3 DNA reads TGTGCCAGCAGCTTGGGTTCTGGAGCCCTGAATGAAAAACTGTTTTTT.

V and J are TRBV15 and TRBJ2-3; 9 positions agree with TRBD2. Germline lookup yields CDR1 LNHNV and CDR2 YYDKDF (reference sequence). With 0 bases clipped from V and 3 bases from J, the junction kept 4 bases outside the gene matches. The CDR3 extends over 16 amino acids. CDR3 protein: CATSRDKGLATDTQYF. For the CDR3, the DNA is TGTGCCACCAGCAGAGATAAGGGACTAGCAACAGATACGCAGTATTTT.

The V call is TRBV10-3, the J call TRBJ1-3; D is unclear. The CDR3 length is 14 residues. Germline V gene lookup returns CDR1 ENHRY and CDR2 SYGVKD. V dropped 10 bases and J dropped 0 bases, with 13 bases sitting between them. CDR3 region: CATIRTDSGNTIYF. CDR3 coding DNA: TGTGCCACGATACGTACAGACTCTGGAAACACCATATATTTT.